Shown below are 17 T cell receptor beta chains from a single sample sequenced in a study of cytomegalovirus exposure and HLA in healthy donors. 13 Jbeta primers and 60 Vbeta primers were used for the PCR. The protocol was immunoSEQ multiplex PCR, while the TCRdb copy is restricted to in-frame clones and leaves out a portion. The sample has 150,000 to 200,000 clones; roughly 80% are singletons. Sequenced input: PBMCs. All receptors come from a middle-aged man in good health and CMV-seronegative.

V usage is TRBV7-3 and J usage is TRBJ2-1; the match to TRBD2 covers 14 bases. The CDR3 extends over 18 amino acids. Germline V CDR1 and CDR2: SGHTA, FQGTGA. The V gene end was trimmed by 2 bases and the J gene end by 1 base; junction bases not matched to a gene: 4. In DNA, the CDR3 is TGTGCCAGCAGCTTAGGGACTAGCGGGAGAAGTTCCTACAATGAGCAGTTCTTC. Protein product: CASSLGTSGRSSYNEQFF.

The rearrangement joins TRBV13 to TRBJ1-1; D call uncertain. Germline V gene sequence: CDR1 PRHDT, CDR2 FYEKMQ (reference sequence). The CDR3 length is 14 residues. V was pared by 1 base and J by 6 bases, with 12 bases between. The CDR3 nucleotides are TGTGCCAGCAGCTTAGTGAGCAGGCAGGCTGAAGCTTTCTTT. Translated, it gives CASSLVSRQAEAFF.

This rearrangement joins TRBV11-2 to TRBJ2-5; 8 nucleotides line up with TRBD2. The CDR3 loop spans 15 amino acids. The V gene's germline CDR1 is SGHAT and CDR2 FQNNGV. V shed 1 base and J 5 bases; nucleotides not matched to a gene: 6. CDR3 nucleotides: TGTGCCAGCAGCTTAGCGGGGCCGGGGGGGGAGACCCAGTACTTC. Translating it yields CASSLAGPGGETQYF.

This chain joins TRBV7-2 and TRBJ2-5, with 12 bases aligning to TRBD2. CDR1 SGHTA and CDR2 FQGNSA come from the germline V gene. J gave up 7 bases and V 6 bases, and 9 bases lay outside the gene matches. The CDR3 is 15 amino acids. CDR3 coding DNA: TGTGCCAGCAGTCCTAGCGGGAGGGGTTTGGGGACCCAGTACTTC. Translating gives CASSPSGRGLGTQYF.

This clone showed up just a few times. The chain joins TRBV21-1 to TRBJ1-1. TRBV21-1 is a pseudogene segment. The CDR3 loop spans 16 amino acids. The CDR3 DNA sequence: TGTGCCAGCAGCAAAGAGTTTGGCAGAGAGGACACTGAAGCTTTCTTT. Its protein product is CASSKEFGREDTEAFF.

The rearrangement joins TRBV19 to TRBJ2-1; D perhaps matches TRBD1 (6 bases). Germline V lookup: CDR1 LNHDA, CDR2 SQIVND (reference sequence). The V end lost 8 bases, the J end lost 9 bases, and 14 bases lay between the germline ends. The CDR3 has 12 amino acids. The DNA of the CDR3 is TGTGCCAGTTCCCTGACAGGACTTGAGCAGTTCTTC. Protein: CASSLTGLEQFF.

V usage is TRBV27 and J usage is TRBJ2-7, with 10 bases lining up with TRBD2. This CDR3 has 16 amino acids. Unmatched junction bases numbered 4, after V lost 1 base and J lost 1 base. Germline V gives CDR1 MNHEY, CDR2 SMNVEV (reference sequence). As DNA, the CDR3 is TGTGCCAGCAGTTTATTTGGGACTAGCGCTTCCTACGAGCAGTACTTC. As protein: CASSLFGTSASYEQYF.

The J gene is TRBJ2-3, the V gene TRBV20-1; D unclear. The germline V gene encodes CDR1 DFQATT and CDR2 SNEGSKA (reference sequence). V gave up 3 bases and J gave up 8 bases, with 9 bases separating them. The CDR3 consists of 11 residues. The CDR3 bases are TGCAGTGCTAGTAAGAAAGCTACGCAGTATTTT. This gives the protein CSASKKATQYF.

The chain links TRBV5-4 to TRBJ1-2; TRBD1 matches 7 bases. Germline V gives CDR1 SGHNT, CDR2 YYREEE (reference sequence). The CDR3 runs to 14 residues. V trimming: 3 bases; J trimming: 6 bases; junction bases outside the gene matches: 8. In DNA form, the CDR3 reads TGTGCCAGCAGCTCACGACAGGGTTTGGATGGCTACACCTTC. Protein product: CASSSRQGLDGYTF.

The genes are TRBV19 and TRBJ1-3; 7 bases are a match to TRBD1. J was trimmed by 2 bases and V by 5 bases; bases with no gene match: 6. This CDR3 region has 15 residues. Germline CDR1 reads LNHDA; CDR2 reads SQIVND (reference sequence). The CDR3 region has the DNA TGTGCCAGTAGTTCGCCTGACAGGGCTGGAAACACCATATATTTT. This gives the protein CASSSPDRAGNTIYF.

The rearrangement uses TRBV6-6 and TRBJ2-3; TRBD2 aligns across 10 bases. Germline values: CDR1 MNHNY, CDR2 SVGAGI (reference sequence). V lost 5 bases to trimming and J lost 4 bases; unmatched junction nucleotides: 6. This CDR3 spans 15 amino acids. The CDR3 DNA reads as TGTGCCAGCAGTAGAGCGGGGGGGAGGGCAGATACGCAGTATTTT. It is translated as CASSRAGGRADTQYF.

The chain has TRBV2 and TRBJ1-2; maybe TRBD1 (5 bases). The germline gives CDR1 SNHLY, CDR2 FYNNEI. This CDR3 region has 18 residues. Trimming pared 7 bases from V and 5 bases from J, leaving 29 bases between. The CDR3 DNA reads TGTGCCAGCATCCACAGGCCGCGACGCCCGCGTCCGCTATATGGCTACACCTTC. Translation gives CASIHRPRRPRPLYGYTF. Supplemented by reference TRBV2 and TRBJ1-2, the full variable domain reads EPEVTQTPSHQVTQMGQEVILRCVPISNHLYFYWYRQILGQKVEFLVSFYNNEISEKSEIFDDQFSVERPDGSNFTLKIRSTKLEDSAMYFCASIHRPRRPRPLYGYTFGSGTRLTVV.

The V and J genes are TRBV30 and TRBJ2-3, with 14 positions matching TRBD2. This CDR3 is built from 14 residues. Germline trimming cut 1 base from V and 7 bases from J; bases unmatched to any gene: 1. The V gene's germline CDR1 is GTSNPN and CDR2 SVGIG (reference sequence). CDR3 nucleotide sequence: TGTGCCTGGAGTGGGACTAGCGGGAGGAATACGCAGTATTTT. This translates into CAWSGTSGRNTQYF.

The chain is built from TRBV5-1 and TRBJ1-3; a possible D gene is TRBD1 (6 bases). The CDR3 is 15 residues long. Deletions cut 5 bases from V and 4 bases from J, with 16 bases between. Germline CDR1 SGHRS, CDR2 YFSETQ. The CDR3 loop is CASRMGPGDGNTIYF. Here the CDR3 DNA reads TGCGCCAGCAGGATGGGGCCAGGGGACGGAAACACCATATATTTT.

J is TRBJ1-1 and V is TRBV7-9; no clear D. The CDR3 is made up of 13 amino acids. Germline V gene lookup returns CDR1 SEHNR and CDR2 FQNEAQ (reference sequence). The ends were cut back, 2 bases at V and 1 base at J, with 5 bases in the middle. CDR3 protein: CASSLLGNTEAFF. Here the CDR3 DNA reads TGTGCCAGCAGCTTACTCGGGAACACTGAAGCTTTCTTT.

The chain has TRBV7-6 and TRBJ2-7, with a possible D match to TRBD2 (5 bases). The CDR3 totals 14 residues. The germline V and J ends were trimmed by 3 bases and 2 bases, with 11 bases remaining between them. Germline CDR1 reads SGHVS; CDR2 reads FNYEAQ. The CDR3 sequence: CASSLSGSTYEQYF. CDR3 nucleotide sequence: TGTGCCAGCAGCTTGTCGGGGTCAACCTACGAGCAGTACTTC.

The rearrangement links TRBV2 to TRBJ1-2; 9 positions match TRBD1. Germline V gene data show CDR1 as SNHLY and CDR2 as FYNNEI. V shed 4 bases and J 3 bases; nucleotides not matched to a gene: 9. This CDR3 is built from 16 residues. DNA for the CDR3: TGTGCCAGCAGTGCCCGGACAGGGGAGTTTCACTATGGCTACACCTTC. It encodes CASSARTGEFHYGYTF.